These 31 T cell receptor beta chains were all obtained from the same sample, sequenced in a study of blood T cell repertoires in COVID-19. Sequencing used immunoSEQ multiplex PCR; TCRdb keeps in-frame clones, though not all of them. The repertoire holds under 200,000 clones, with 70% to 90% as singletons. Sequencing used PBMCs or T cells enriched from blood (not recorded which). The receptors here all came from a woman aged 45 to 65 who had recovered from COVID-19.

The V and J genes are TRBV19 and TRBJ2-5; TRBD2 might be the D (6 bases). Trimming took off 3 bases at V and 1 base at J, with 9 bases between the two ends. The V gene's germline CDR1 is LNHDA and CDR2 SQIVND (reference sequence). The CDR3 contains 14 residues. The CDR3 is CASSMRDFQETQYF. CDR3 nucleotides: TGTGCCAGTAGTATGCGGGACTTCCAAGAGACCCAGTACTTC.

The chain carries TRBV6-2 or TRBV6-3 and TRBJ2-7, with D possibly TRBD2 on 6 matching bases. This CDR3 region has 14 residues. Germline V gene data show CDR1 as MNHEY and CDR2 as SVGEGT. V lost 0 bases, J lost 2 bases, and 8 bases lay in between. The CDR3 DNA is TGTGCCAGCAGTTACTCGAGCGGGCCCTACGAGCAGTACTTC. Translating it yields CASSYSSGPYEQYF.

The chain uses TRBV7-2 and TRBJ1-2, with 12 bases identical to TRBD1. J gave up 8 bases and V 6 bases, and 7 bases lay outside the gene matches. CDR3 size: 14 residues. Looked up from germline, CDR1 is SGHTA and CDR2 is FQGNSA. CDR3 sequence (DNA): TGTGCCAGCAGGTCCGGGACAGGGGGCGAAGGCTACACCTTC. Its protein is CASRSGTGGEGYTF.

The chain uses TRBV6-4 and TRBJ2-1; 8 bases are a match to TRBD2. The CDR3 covers 17 residues. J lost 7 bases, V lost 5 bases, and 16 bases had no gene match. CDR1 is MRHNA and CDR2 is SNTAGT in the germline V gene. CDR3 amino acids: CASSSPLAGGAKNEQFF. The CDR3 DNA reads as TGTGCCAGCAGTTCCCCCTTAGCCGGGGGGGCGAAGAATGAGCAGTTCTTC.

This clone was observed a single time. This chain joins TRBV5-1 and TRBJ1-1; 7 bases line up with TRBD1. V lost 4 bases, J lost 0 bases, and 9 bases stayed unmatched. The CDR3 is made up of 16 amino acids. Germline CDR1 is SGHRS and CDR2 is YFSETQ. CDR3 sequence (DNA): TGCGCCAGCAGCCCGGGACAGCTGTTCATGAACACTGAAGCTTTCTTT. This gives the protein CASSPGQLFMNTEAFF.

This clone came up once. This chain joins TRBV6-1 and TRBJ2-3; 9 nucleotides agree with TRBD1. V was clipped by 3 bases and J by 2 bases; unmatched bases: 6. The CDR3 sequence is 16 residues long. Looked up from germline, CDR1 is MNHNS and CDR2 is SASEGT. Here the CDR3 DNA reads TGTGCCAGCAGTGATTGGACAGGGGCCCCCACAGATACGCAGTATTTT. Encoded protein: CASSDWTGAPTDTQYF.

The chain uses TRBV5-5 and TRBJ1-5; 11 positions agree with TRBD1. Germline V gene sequence: CDR1 SGHKS, CDR2 YYEKEE (reference sequence). V trimming: 4 bases; J trimming: 0 bases; junction bases outside the gene matches: 3. The CDR3 is 16 residues long. CDR3 DNA sequence: TGTGCCAGCAGCCACGGACAGGGGGCTAGCAATCAGCCCCAGCATTTT. Amino acids: CASSHGQGASNQPQHF.

The V and J genes are TRBV19 and TRBJ2-6; 7 bases fit TRBD1. The CDR3 extends over 15 amino acids. Germline V gives CDR1 LNHDA, CDR2 SQIVND (reference sequence). Trimming took 2 bases from V and 2 from J; bases not matched to a gene: 0. The CDR3 sequence is CASSIQGAGANVLTF. DNA for the CDR3: TGTGCCAGTAGTATACAGGGGGCTGGGGCCAACGTCCTGACTTTC. The whole variable domain, filled in from reference TRBV19 and TRBJ2-6, reads DGGITQSPKYLFRKEGQNVTLSCEQNLNHDAMYWYRQDPGQGLRLIYYSQIVNDFQKGDIAEGYSVSREKKESFPLTVTSAQKNPTAFYLCASSIQGAGANVLTFGAGSRLTVL.

This clone was recorded only once. This rearrangement joins TRBV5-4 to TRBJ2-3, with 12 bases that match TRBD2. This CDR3 is built from 18 residues. From germline, CDR1 is SGHNT and CDR2 YYREEE (reference sequence). Trimming cost V 4 bases and J 3 bases; bases outside gene matches: 12. The CDR3 reads CASSPWASGGAGTDTQYF. The CDR3 nucleotides read TGTGCCAGCAGCCCCTGGGCTAGCGGGGGGGCCGGAACAGATACGCAGTATTTT.

At least ten counts were recorded for this clone. The rearrangement joins TRBV7-9 to TRBJ2-2, with a possible D match to TRBD1 (6 bases). V was cut by 1 base and J by 3 bases, with 9 bases left in between. The CDR3 contains 15 residues. The V gene's germline CDR1 is SEHNR and CDR2 FQNEAQ (reference sequence). The CDR3 spells CASSLGGLYTGELFF. The CDR3 DNA is TGTGCCAGCAGCTTAGGGGGGCTGTACACCGGGGAGCTGTTTTTT.

The rearrangement joins TRBV15 to TRBJ2-7; 11 bases match TRBD1. This CDR3 has 14 residues. V shed 3 bases and J 7 bases; nucleotides not matched to a gene: 5. Germline V gene data show CDR1 as LNHNV and CDR2 as YYDKDF (reference sequence). Here the CDR3 reads CATSRDRGRVEQYF. DNA of the CDR3: TGTGCCACCAGCAGGGACAGGGGGCGGGTTGAGCAGTACTTC.

The V gene is TRBV24-1, the J gene TRBJ1-2, with TRBD1 matching 9 bases. Germline V gene data show CDR1 as KGHDR and CDR2 as SFDVKD. CDR3 size: 16 residues. The trim removed 4 bases at V and 7 bases at J, leaving 12 bases unmatched. The CDR3 DNA reads TGTGCCACCAGTGACCCCAGGACAGGGGTCAAGGGTGGCTACACCTTC. Translated, it gives CATSDPRTGVKGGYTF.

This rearrangement joins TRBV27 to TRBJ2-4; TRBD1 aligns across 8 bases. Trimming at V came to 2 bases and at J to 1 base, leaving 4 bases not matched to a gene. Germline values: CDR1 MNHEY, CDR2 SMNVEV (reference sequence). The CDR3 consists of 16 residues. CDR3 region: CASSLRTGRAKNIQYF. The CDR3 bases are TGTGCCAGCAGTTTAAGGACAGGGAGGGCCAAAAACATTCAGTACTTC.

The genes are TRBV18 and TRBJ1-5; TRBD1 might be the D (5 bases). Germline loops: CDR1 KGHSH, CDR2 LQKENI. The V and J ends lost 4 bases and 9 bases respectively, with 13 bases between them. The CDR3 covers 13 residues. The CDR3 DNA is TGTGCCAGCTCACTGGACGGGGGTCGGCCCCAGCATTTT. This codes for CASSLDGGRPQHF.

V is TRBV11-3 and J is TRBJ1-4; D gene unclear. CDR3 size: 14 residues. CDR1 and CDR2 from the germline V gene are SGHNT and YENEEA. The V end lost 2 bases, the J end lost 5 bases, and 9 bases lay between the germline ends. The CDR3 DNA reads as TGTGCCAGCAGCTTATCCGGAGTAAATGAAAAACTGTTTTTT. Its translation: CASSLSGVNEKLFF.

The rearrangement joins TRBV5-1 to TRBJ1-1, with 9 bases that match TRBD1. Per the germline V gene, CDR1 is SGHRS and CDR2 is YFSETQ. CDR3 length equals 14 residues. After removal of 4 bases from V and 5 bases from J, the junction contained 6 bases not matched to a gene. In nucleotides, the CDR3 is TGCGCCAGCAGCCAGGGACAGGGAGGGACTGAAGCTTTCTTT. Protein: CASSQGQGGTEAFF.

The chain is built from TRBV7-9 and TRBJ2-3, with unresolved D. V lost 9 bases, J lost 2 bases, and 12 bases lay in between. There are 13 residues in the CDR3. Germline V lookup: CDR1 SEHNR, CDR2 FQNEAQ (reference sequence). This CDR3 reads CASGLSNTDTQYF. The CDR3, as DNA: TGTGCCAGTGGGCTTTCTAACACAGATACGCAGTATTTT.

This rearrangement joins TRBV3-1 (or the pseudogene TRBV3-2) to TRBJ2-7, with TRBD1 matching 10 bases. Germline V CDR1 and CDR2: LGHDT, YNNKEL (reference sequence). This CDR3 is built from 13 residues. The J segment lost 3 bases and the V segment lost 8 bases, leaving 4 bases of the junction unmatched. CDR3 DNA sequence: TGTGCCAGCGGGGGACAGGGGAACTACGAGCAGTACTTC. Translating gives CASGGQGNYEQYF.

V is TRBV6-1 and J is TRBJ2-5; a weak D match, TRBD2 (7 bases). This CDR3 has 15 residues. Germline lookup yields CDR1 MNHNS and CDR2 SASEGT. V was cut by 0 bases and J by 5 bases, with 13 bases left in between. CDR3 DNA: TGTGCCAGCAGTGAAGCGGGGGGGCCTTATGAGACCCAGTACTTC. Amino acid sequence: CASSEAGGPYETQYF.

The rearrangement joins TRBV11-3 to TRBJ2-2; possible D gene TRBD1, 5 bases. This CDR3 comprises 12 residues. The V gene lost 6 bases and the J gene lost 7 bases, with 9 bases spanning the gap. Germline CDR1 reads SGHNT; CDR2 reads YENEEA. The CDR3 spells CASRGPFGELFF. The CDR3 DNA reads as TGTGCCAGCAGGGGGCCCTTCGGGGAGCTGTTTTTT.

The chain employs TRBV2 and TRBJ2-1, with D unclear. The CDR3 extends over 12 amino acids. V lost 8 bases to trimming and J lost 9 bases, with 14 bases between them. Germline V gene sequence: CDR1 SNHLY, CDR2 FYNNEI. CDR3 coding DNA: TGTGCCAGCGGCTCTTTGCTGCTTGAGCAGTTCTTC. It codes for CASGSLLLEQFF.

V gene TRBV7-2 combines with J gene TRBJ2-3; 7 positions agree with TRBD1. Germline values: CDR1 SGHTA, CDR2 FQGNSA. The ends lost 5 bases at V and 2 bases at J; junction bases unmatched: 4. The CDR3 consists of 14 residues. The CDR3 protein is CASSPDRPTDTQYF. CDR3 nucleotide sequence: TGTGCCAGCAGCCCGGACAGGCCCACAGATACGCAGTATTTT. The entire variable domain, with the rest obtained from reference TRBV7-2 and TRBJ2-3, is as follows: GAGVSQSPSNKVTEKGKDVELRCDPISGHTALYWYRQSLGQGLEFLIYFQGNSAPDKSGLPSDRFSAERTGGSVSTLTIQRTQQEDSAVYLCASSPDRPTDTQYFGPGTRLTVL.

The chain couples TRBV27 to TRBJ2-1, with D possibly TRBD2 on 5 matching bases. Trimming stripped 6 bases from V and 5 bases from J, with 14 bases between. The CDR3 is made up of 14 amino acids. Germline V gives CDR1 MNHEY, CDR2 SMNVEV (reference sequence). CDR3 sequence: CASSPGASNNEQFF. The CDR3 DNA reads as TGTGCCAGCAGCCCAGGAGCTAGCAACAATGAGCAGTTCTTC.

As DNA, the CDR3 is TGTGCCAGCGGGGCGTCCTATAATTCACCCCTCCACTTT. It specifies CASGASYNSPLHF. The V call is TRBV7-3, the J call TRBJ1-6; TRBD1 is a possible D gene (5 bases). Germline loops: CDR1 SGHTA, CDR2 FQGTGA. V was pared by 8 bases and J by 1 base, with 6 bases between. This CDR3 region has 13 residues.

In its sample, this clone was seen many times. The gene calls are TRBV3-1 (or the pseudogene TRBV3-2) and TRBJ1-2; D is possibly TRBD1 (5 bases). V was clipped by 2 bases and J by 8 bases, with 24 bases between them. Germline V CDR1 and CDR2: LGHDT, YNNKEL (reference sequence). This CDR3 has 17 amino acids. The CDR3 region is CASSQWLGTAIGGGYTF. CDR3 sequence (DNA): TGTGCCAGCAGCCAATGGCTGGGGACTGCAATTGGAGGCGGCTACACCTTC.

This rearrangement joins TRBV5-1 to TRBJ2-1; 7 bases align to TRBD2. This CDR3 is built from 15 residues. The junction had 6 bases not matched to a gene; V was cut back by 2 bases and J by 4 bases. Germline V gives CDR1 SGHRS, CDR2 YFSETQ. CDR3 amino acids: CASSFLAGVYNEQFF. The CDR3 region has the DNA TGCGCCAGCAGCTTTTTGGCGGGGGTGTACAATGAGCAGTTCTTC.

This clone was found once. The DNA for the CDR3 is TGTGCCAGCAGCGTAGCTGGGGCAGGGGCCAACACTGAAGCTTTCTTT. It specifies CASSVAGAGANTEAFF. The chain is built from TRBV9 and TRBJ1-1; the D gene is possibly TRBD1 (6 bases). CDR1 and CDR2 (germline): SGDLS, YYNGEE. Trimming shortened V by 0 bases and J by 2 bases, and 14 bases separated the two germline ends. This CDR3 contains 16 residues.

This clone was seen just once. This chain connects TRBV9 to TRBJ2-7; no clear D. V lost 0 bases to trimming and J lost 6 bases, with 13 bases between them. Germline V gives CDR1 SGDLS, CDR2 YYNGEE. The CDR3 consists of 14 residues. This CDR3 is CASSVVGTTGEQYF. The DNA for the CDR3 is TGTGCCAGCAGCGTAGTTGGCACTACGGGCGAGCAGTACTTC. The entire variable domain, with the rest obtained from reference TRBV9 and TRBJ2-7, is as follows: DSGVTQTPKHLITATGQRVTLRCSPRSGDLSVYWYQQSLDQGLQFLIQYYNGEERAKGNILERFSAQQFPDLHSELNLSSLELGDSALYFCASSVVGTTGEQYFGPGTRLTVT.

The chain couples TRBV6-5 to TRBJ1-2, with 12 bases aligning to TRBD1. The CDR3 contains 12 residues. From germline, CDR1 is MNHEY and CDR2 SVGAGI. J gave up 8 bases and V 10 bases, and 5 bases lay outside the gene matches. CDR3: CATGDRGLGYTF. CDR3 coding DNA: TGTGCCACCGGGGACAGGGGGCTGGGCTACACCTTC.

The rearrangement uses TRBV11-2 and TRBJ1-3; a possible D gene is TRBD1 (6 bases). Trimming left V 6 bases short and J 8 bases short, with 23 bases between. This CDR3 spans 16 amino acids. CDR1 and CDR2 from the germline V gene are SGHAT and FQNNGV. CDR3: CASSRGGKGRGDTIYF. The CDR3 DNA sequence: TGTGCCAGCAGTCGTGGGGGCAAGGGAAGAGGGGACACCATATATTTT.

This chain links TRBV7-8 with TRBJ2-4; D is uncertain. From germline, CDR1 is SGHVS and CDR2 FQNEAQ. V lost 5 bases to trimming and J lost 5 bases, with 7 bases between them. The CDR3 consists of 12 residues. The CDR3 is CASSLSQNIQYF. CDR3 sequence (DNA): TGTGCCAGCAGCCTTAGCCAAAACATTCAGTACTTC.